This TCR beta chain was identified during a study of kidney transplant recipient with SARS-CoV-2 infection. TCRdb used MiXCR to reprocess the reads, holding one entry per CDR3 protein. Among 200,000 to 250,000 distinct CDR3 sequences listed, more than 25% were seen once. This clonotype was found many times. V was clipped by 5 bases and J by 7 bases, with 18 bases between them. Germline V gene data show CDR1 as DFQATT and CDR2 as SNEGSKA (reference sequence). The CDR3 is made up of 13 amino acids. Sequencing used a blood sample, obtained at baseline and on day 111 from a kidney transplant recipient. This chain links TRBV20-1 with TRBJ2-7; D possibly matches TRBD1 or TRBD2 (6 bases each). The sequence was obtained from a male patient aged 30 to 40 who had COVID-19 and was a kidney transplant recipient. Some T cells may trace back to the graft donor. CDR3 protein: CSARGRVSLEQYF. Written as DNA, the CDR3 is TGCAGTGCTCGGGGGCGGGTTAGTCTTGAGCAGTACTTC.